A single sample is the source of the 4 T cell receptor beta chains below, sequenced in a study of shared clonotypes between healthy human individuals (TCRdb year 2020). Preparation of the library involved the immunoSEQ multiplex PCR assay. Imported from immuneACCESS, the table was reduced by TCRdb to in-frame sequences with V and J called. These copies leave out some clones; in studies compared against another copy, an unresolved V gene accounts for under half, and the cause of the remainder is not known. This sample holds 550,000 to 850,000 clones; about 74% were observed only once. Of the sample, approximately 1.7% is held by the ten largest clones. The material sequenced was memory CD4+ T cells sorted from blood. Read against the paper, the sample's cell subset or site label means: CD45RA-negative fraction. Receptor source: a woman in her 30s in good health.

The CDR3 region has the DNA TGTGCCAGTAGTATTAGGGGGCTTCAGCCCCAGCATTTT. It is translated as CASSIRGLQPQHF. The rearrangement joins TRBV19 to TRBJ1-5; 7 positions agree with TRBD1. Germline V gene lookup returns CDR1 LNHDA and CDR2 SQIVND (reference sequence). With 3 bases clipped from V and 6 bases from J, the junction kept 2 bases outside the gene matches. The CDR3 covers 13 residues.

The chain carries TRBV11-2 and TRBJ2-7, with TRBD2 matching 7 bases. CDR3 length: 15 amino acids. Per germline, CDR1 SGHAT and CDR2 FQNNGV. Trimming cost V 6 bases and J 2 bases; bases outside gene matches: 10. CDR3 region: CASRTIAGTTYEQYF. The DNA for the CDR3 is TGTGCCAGCAGGACTATAGCGGGTACTACCTACGAGCAGTACTTC. Full variable domain (outside the CDR3, taken from reference TRBV11-2 and TRBJ2-7): EAGVAQSPRYKIIEKRQSVAFWCNPISGHATLYWYQQILGQGPKLLIQFQNNGVVDDSQLPKDRFSAERLKGVDSTLKIQPAKLEDSAVYLCASRTIAGTTYEQYFGPGTRLTVT.

This chain connects TRBV28 to TRBJ2-7; 9 bases are a match to TRBD1. The germline CDR1 and CDR2 sequences are MDHEN and SYDVKM. Losses at the gene ends were 6 bases for V and 4 bases for J; bases not matched to a gene: 7. CDR3 length: 14 amino acids. The CDR3 DNA follows: TGTGCCAGCAGGCCGGGACAGGGTGGTTACGAGCAGTACTTC. It yields the protein CASRPGQGGYEQYF.

The chain carries TRBV7-8 and TRBJ1-1; D uncertain. Trimming removed 0 bases from V and 4 bases from J, with 12 bases in between. Germline V CDR1 and CDR2: SGHVS, FQNEAQ. There are 15 residues in the CDR3. The CDR3 DNA reads TGTGCCAGCAGCTTAGCGCAGTGGGATATCACTGAAGCTTTCTTT. Translated: CASSLAQWDITEAFF.